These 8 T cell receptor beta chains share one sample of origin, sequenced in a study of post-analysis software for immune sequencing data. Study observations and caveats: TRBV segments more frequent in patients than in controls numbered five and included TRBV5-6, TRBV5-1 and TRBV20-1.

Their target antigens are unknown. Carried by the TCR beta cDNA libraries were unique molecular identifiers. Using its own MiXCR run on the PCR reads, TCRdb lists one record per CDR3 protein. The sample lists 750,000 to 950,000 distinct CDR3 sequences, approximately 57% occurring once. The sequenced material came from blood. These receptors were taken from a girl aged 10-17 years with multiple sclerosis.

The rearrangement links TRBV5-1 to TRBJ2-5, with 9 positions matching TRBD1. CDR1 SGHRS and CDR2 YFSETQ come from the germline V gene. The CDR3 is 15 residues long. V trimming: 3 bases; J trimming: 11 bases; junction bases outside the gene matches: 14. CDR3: CASSYRGRGADTQYF. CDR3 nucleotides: TGCGCCAGCAGCTACAGGGGGCGCGGAGCAGATACGCAGTACTTC.

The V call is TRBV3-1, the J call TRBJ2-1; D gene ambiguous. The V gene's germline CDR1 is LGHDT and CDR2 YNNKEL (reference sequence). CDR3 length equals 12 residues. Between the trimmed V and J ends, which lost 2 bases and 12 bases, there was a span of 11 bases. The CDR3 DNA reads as TGTGCCAGCAGCCAAAGAACCGGTGGGCAGTTCTTC. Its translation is CASSQRTGGQFF.

Here the CDR3 DNA reads TGCGCCAGCAGCTCTGAAGGGACTAGCGGACGATTCACAGATACGCAGTATTTT. Translation: CASSSEGTSGRFTDTQYF. V and J are TRBV5-1 and TRBJ2-3; 11 bases align to TRBD2. V lost 3 bases to trimming and J lost 2 bases; unmatched junction nucleotides: 11. The CDR3 is made up of 18 amino acids. The germline V gene has CDR1 SGHRS and CDR2 YFSETQ. Using reference TRBV5-1 and TRBJ2-3 for the parts outside the CDR3, the full variable domain is KAGVTQTPRYLIKTRGQQVTLSCSPISGHRSVSWYQQTPGQGLQFLFEYFSETQRNKGNFPGRFSGRQFSNSRSEMNVSTLELGDSALYLCASSSEGTSGRFTDTQYFGPGTRLTVL.

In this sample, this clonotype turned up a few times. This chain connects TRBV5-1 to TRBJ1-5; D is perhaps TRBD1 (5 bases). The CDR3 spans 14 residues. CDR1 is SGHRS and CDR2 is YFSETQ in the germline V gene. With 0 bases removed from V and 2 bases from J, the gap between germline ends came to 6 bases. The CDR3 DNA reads TGCGCCAGCAGCTTGGTGGGGGGCAATCAGCCCCAGCATTTT. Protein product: CASSLVGGNQPQHF.

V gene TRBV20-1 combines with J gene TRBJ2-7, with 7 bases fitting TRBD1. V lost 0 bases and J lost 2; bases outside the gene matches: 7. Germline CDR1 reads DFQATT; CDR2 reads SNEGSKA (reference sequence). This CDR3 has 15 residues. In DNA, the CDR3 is TGCAGTGCTAGAGATCTTCAGAGGGGGCCCTACGAGCAGTACTTC. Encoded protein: CSARDLQRGPYEQYF.

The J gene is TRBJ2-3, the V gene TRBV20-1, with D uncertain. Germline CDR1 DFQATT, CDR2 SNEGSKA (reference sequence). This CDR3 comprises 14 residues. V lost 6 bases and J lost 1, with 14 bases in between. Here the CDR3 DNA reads TGCAGTGCGACGTCGAACACCCGCACAGATACGCAGTATTTT. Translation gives CSATSNTRTDTQYF.

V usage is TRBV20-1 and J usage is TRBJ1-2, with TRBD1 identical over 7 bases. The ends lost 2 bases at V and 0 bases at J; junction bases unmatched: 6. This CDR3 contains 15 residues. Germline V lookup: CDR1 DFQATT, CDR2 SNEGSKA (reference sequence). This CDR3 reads CSARPATGTNYGYTF. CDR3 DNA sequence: TGCAGTGCTAGACCTGCGACAGGGACTAACTATGGCTACACCTTC.

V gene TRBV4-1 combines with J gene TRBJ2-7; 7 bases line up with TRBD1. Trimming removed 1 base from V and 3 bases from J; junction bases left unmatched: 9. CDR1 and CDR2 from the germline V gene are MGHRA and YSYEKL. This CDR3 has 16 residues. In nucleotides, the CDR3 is TGCGCCAGCAGCCAAGTAGGGGTAGGACAGGACTACGAGCAGTACTTC. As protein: CASSQVGVGQDYEQYF.